The next 10 T cell receptor beta chains were all read from a single sample in a study of response to subunit inactivated influenza vaccine. TCRdb independently ran MiXCR on the RT-PCR reads; one entry per CDR3 protein. Among hundreds of thousands of distinct CDR3 sequences, less than 8% were seen once, and the ten largest hold 10% to 15%. The sample here was PBMCs from blood, taken around 25 months after vaccination. These receptors were obtained from a man between 45 and 75 years old who received an inactivated influenza vaccine.

In this sample, this clonotype turned up a few times. The J gene is TRBJ2-1, the V gene TRBV12-3 or TRBV12-4; D might be TRBD1 or TRBD2, each matching 6 bases. Trimming left V 6 bases short and J 2 bases short, with 17 bases between. This CDR3 has 16 residues. As DNA, the CDR3 is TGTGCCAGCAGCCTACCAGGGGAGCGGGCCTACAATGAGCAGTTCTTC. Protein product: CASSLPGERAYNEQFF.

This clonotype turned up a few times. The rearrangement joins TRBV20-1 to TRBJ2-1; TRBD2 agrees at 8 bases. CDR3 length: 16 amino acids. Per the germline V gene, CDR1 is DFQATT and CDR2 is SNEGSKA (reference sequence). The trim removed 0 bases at V and 7 bases at J, leaving 11 bases unmatched. The CDR3 loop reads CSARDVPGLVFNEQFF. The CDR3 coding sequence is TGCAGTGCTAGAGATGTACCGGGACTAGTATTTAATGAGCAGTTCTTC.

This clonotype was seen many times. The chain links TRBV4-3 to TRBJ2-5, with 9 bases identical to TRBD1. CDR1 LGHNA and CDR2 YSLEER come from the germline V gene. This CDR3 contains 14 residues. Trimming removed 2 bases from V and 4 bases from J; junction bases left unmatched: 2. Written as DNA, the CDR3 is TGCGCCAGCAGCCAATCGGACAGGGGAGAGACCCAGTACTTC. Translation gives CASSQSDRGETQYF.

This clonotype has more than one count but fewer than ten. The gene calls are TRBV20-1 and TRBJ2-7; TRBD2 matches at 10 bases. Trimming removed 0 bases from V and 4 bases from J; junction bases left unmatched: 15. Germline V gives CDR1 DFQATT, CDR2 SNEGSKA (reference sequence). The CDR3 runs to 18 residues. CDR3 region: CSARDRARLAGVAYEQYF. CDR3 coding DNA: TGCAGTGCTAGAGACCGGGCCCGGCTAGCGGGAGTTGCTTACGAGCAGTACTTC.

This clonotype appeared a few times. This chain uses TRBV20-1 with TRBJ2-7; the match to TRBD1 covers 9 bases. V was clipped by 6 bases and J by 3 bases; unmatched bases: 9. Germline loops: CDR1 DFQATT, CDR2 SNEGSKA (reference sequence). The CDR3 is 14 amino acids. The CDR3 is CSASRTGDIYEQYF. In nucleotides, the CDR3 is TGCAGTGCCTCACGGACAGGGGATATCTACGAGCAGTACTTC.

The chain employs TRBV5-1 and TRBJ2-5; the D gene is possibly TRBD1 (6 bases). Germline lookup yields CDR1 SGHRS and CDR2 YFSETQ. The CDR3 covers 14 residues. V was cut by 3 bases and J by 5 bases, with 14 bases left in between. This CDR3 reads CASSSNGQRETQYF. The DNA for the CDR3 is TGCGCCAGCAGCTCGAATGGACAGCGGGAGACCCAGTACTTC.

The gene calls are TRBV2 and TRBJ2-7; D uncertain. Germline CDR1 is SNHLY and CDR2 is FYNNEI. This CDR3 region has 15 residues. Trimming removed 2 bases from V and 6 bases from J, with 17 bases in between. CDR3 coding DNA: TGTGCCAGCAGTGAACAAACAAGTTGGACGGGCGAGCAGTACTTC. Protein: CASSEQTSWTGEQYF.

This clonotype was picked up many times. The CDR3 sequence: CSARGGTTYNEQFF. CDR3 in DNA: TGCAGTGCTAGAGGGGGGACAACCTACAATGAGCAGTTCTTC. This chain connects TRBV20-1 to TRBJ2-1, with D possibly being TRBD1 (6 bases). The V end was cut by 1 base, the J end by 2 bases, with 9 bases between. This CDR3 contains 14 residues. Germline-derived CDR1 and CDR2 are DFQATT and SNEGSKA (reference sequence).

There are a few counts of this clonotype. The V and J genes are TRBV7-9 and TRBJ1-6, with a tentative D call TRBD1 (6 bases). Germline CDR1 and CDR2: SEHNR and FQNEAQ (reference sequence). This CDR3 has 17 residues. V was shortened by 7 bases and J by 2 bases, with 18 bases between the two germline ends. Here the CDR3 DNA reads TGTGCCAGCAACACGGTCGGGCAGGGGCCCTATAATTCACCCCTCCACTTT. This translates into CASNTVGQGPYNSPLHF.

The V and J genes are TRBV7-9 and TRBJ2-7; no definite D call. Germline V gene lookup returns CDR1 SEHNR and CDR2 FQNEAQ (reference sequence). The CDR3 sequence is 13 residues long. V was cut by 0 bases and J by 9 bases, with 12 bases left in between. CDR3 DNA: TGTGCCAGCAGCTTAGCGTTGGTAGGCGTGCAGTACTTC. It yields the protein CASSLALVGVQYF.